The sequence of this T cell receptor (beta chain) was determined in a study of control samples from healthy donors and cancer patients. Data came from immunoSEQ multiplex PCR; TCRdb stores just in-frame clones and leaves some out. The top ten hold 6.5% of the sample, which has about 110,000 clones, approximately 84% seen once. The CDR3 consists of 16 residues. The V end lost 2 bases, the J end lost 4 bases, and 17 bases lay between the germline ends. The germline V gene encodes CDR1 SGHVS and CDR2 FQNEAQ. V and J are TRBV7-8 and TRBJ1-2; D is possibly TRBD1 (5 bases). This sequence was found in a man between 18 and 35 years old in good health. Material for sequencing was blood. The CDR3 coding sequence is TGTGCCAGCAGCTTAAGGGACCTAACTGGAGGCTATGGCTACACCTTC. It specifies CASSLRDLTGGYGYTF.